Listed below are T cell receptor beta chains from one sample, sequenced in a study of a mutant IDH1 vaccine in newly diagnosed glioma. TCRdb's table, derived via immunoSEQ multiplex PCR, lists solely in-frame clones and lacks some. The sample holds fewer than 45,000 clones, 92% seen once. Sequences were derived from PBMCs, sampled from a glioma patient treated with radiotherapy, temozolomide or both. These TCRs come from a man aged 18-30 years with glioma. The CDR3 runs from the conserved cysteine through the conserved F or W. Each record gives: J gene, V gene, clone size, D gene, CDR3 DNA, CDR3 protein. D genes are given only for firm matches. Expanded clones are given a class, and other clones once, few, many or no size at all.

>TRBJ1-2|TRBV5-6|NA|NA
TGTGCCAGCAGCTTGGCCCCAGGGGCGAGGGACTATGGCTACACCTTC
CASSLAPGARDYGYTF
>TRBJ1-2|TRBV29-1|NA|NA
TGCAGCGTAGAGGGGGGGGCGGATGGCTACACCTTC
CSVEGGADGYTF
>TRBJ1-2|TRBV6-5|NA|NA
TGTGCCAGCAGTCAGGGGTGGGGCTACACCTTC
CASSQGWGYTF
>TRBJ2-7|TRBV7-9|once|TRBD2
TGTGCCAGCAGCTCCAGACTAGCGGGAGGCCGGGGCGAGCAGTACTTC
CASSSRLAGGRGEQYF
>TRBJ1-2|TRBV18|NA|NA
TGTGCCAGCTCACCACTGCAGACTGCCTCGAACTATGGCTACACCTTC
CASSPLQTASNYGYTF
>TRBJ1-1|TRBV28|NA|TRBD1
TGTGCCAGCGGAACGGACAGGACGAAAGCTTTCTTT
CASGTDRTKAFF
>TRBJ1-5|TRBV7-2|NA|TRBD1
TGTGCCAGCAGCCAAGGACAGGGAGGCCATCAGCCCCAGCATTTT
CASSQGQGGHQPQHF
>TRBJ1-3|TRBV7-2|NA|NA
TGTGCCAGCAGCCCCGGGACCGCTGGAAACACCATATATTTT
CASSPGTAGNTIYF
>TRBJ1-3|TRBV10-3|NA|NA
TGTGCCATCAGTGAAGAGGTCTCTGGAAACACCATATATTTT
CAISEEVSGNTIYF
>TRBJ1-1|TRBV19|NA|NA
TGTGCCAGTAGTAAAATAGGCCAGCCAAACACTGAAGCTTTCTTT
CASSKIGQPNTEAFF
>TRBJ2-2|TRBV2|NA|NA
TGTGCCAGCACTCGGTCCGGGGAGCTGTTTTTT
CASTRSGELFF
>TRBJ1-5|TRBV19|NA|TRBD1
TGTGCCAGTAGTACCCGGACAGGGTCTGGTCAGCCCCAGCATTTT
CASSTRTGSGQPQHF
>TRBJ2-7|TRBV15|NA|TRBD1
TGTGCCACCAGCAGATCCGGACAGGGTTACTACGAGCAGTACTTC
CATSRSGQGYYEQYF
>TRBJ2-1|TRBV5-1|NA|NA
TGCGCCAGCAGCCTACATTTAGAAATTGGGTACAATGAGCAGTTCTTC
CASSLHLEIGYNEQFF
>TRBJ2-3|TRBV5-1|NA|NA
TGCGCCAGCGGGGATCCTACTAGCTTCACAGATACGCAGTATTTT
CASGDPTSFTDTQYF
>TRBJ1-1|TRBV6-6|NA|NA
TGTGCCAGCAGTTACCCAGAGCGTTCTTCCCGGGCTTTCTTT
CASSYPERSSRAFF
>TRBJ2-7|TRBV9|few|NA
TGTGCCAGCAGCGTAGAACCCGGGAGCTCCTACGAGCAGTACTTC
CASSVEPGSSYEQYF
>TRBJ1-2|TRBV6-1|NA|NA
TGTGCCAGCAGCTTCGGACCTAACTATGGCTACACCTTC
CASSFGPNYGYTF
>TRBJ2-2|TRBV7-2|NA|TRBD2
TGTGCCAGCAGCTTAAGGACTAGTCCCACCGGGGAGCTGTTTTTT
CASSLRTSPTGELFF
>TRBJ2-1|TRBV13|NA|TRBD2
TGTGCCAGCAGCTTAGGGCTAGCGGGAGGGAGTGAGCAGTTCTTC
CASSLGLAGGSEQFF
>TRBJ2-1|TRBV5-1|NA|TRBD2
TGCGCCAGCAGCGGGACTAGCTCCTACAATGAGCAGTTCTTC
CASSGTSSYNEQFF
>TRBJ2-7|TRBV4-3|NA|TRBD1
TGCGCCAGCAGCCAAGGGGGGGACAGGGGAAACGAGCAGTACTTC
CASSQGGDRGNEQYF
>TRBJ1-2|TRBV25-1|NA|NA
TGTGCCAGCAGTGCGGAAGGGGTTGGTGGCTACACCTTC
CASSAEGVGGYTF
>TRBJ1-1|TRBV9|NA|NA
TGTGCCAGCAGCCCCCGACCAGTAGACACTGAAGCTTTCTTT
CASSPRPVDTEAFF
>TRBJ1-4|TRBV4-1|once|NA
TGCGCCAGCAGTCCTGACAGCGGAAAACTGTTTTTT
CASSPDSGKLFF
>TRBJ1-2|TRBV7-9|NA|NA
TGTGCCAGCAGCCCCCTGGTGGACACCTCTAACTATGGCTACACCTTC
CASSPLVDTSNYGYTF
>TRBJ1-1|TRBV7-2|once|NA
TGTGCCAGCAGCTTAGACAGAGGGAGGACTGAAGCTTTCTTT
CASSLDRGRTEAFF
>TRBJ2-2|TRBV29-1|NA|NA
TGCAGCGTCAGATTCGATCCCAACACCGGGGAGCTGTTTTTT
CSVRFDPNTGELFF
>TRBJ1-5|TRBV6-1|NA|TRBD1
TGTGCCAGCAGCAGACAGGGTTTTCAGCCCCAGCATTTT
CASSRQGFQPQHF
>TRBJ2-7|TRBV15|NA|TRBD1
TGTGCCACCAGCAGAGAAGGGACAGTTTCCTACGAGCAGTACTTC
CATSREGTVSYEQYF
>TRBJ2-1|TRBV6-5|NA|NA
TGTGCCAGCAGACAAGCCAGGAGATCCTACAATGAGCAGTTCTTC
CASRQARRSYNEQFF
>TRBJ1-5|TRBV10-1|few|TRBD1
TGCGCCAGCAGTACTCTGGACAGGGCGGGCAATCAGCCCCAGCATTTT
CASSTLDRAGNQPQHF
>TRBJ2-7|TRBV5-6|NA|TRBD1
TGTGCCAGCAGCCCACTTGGACAGGGAAGTTCCTACGAGCAGTACTTC
CASSPLGQGSSYEQYF
>TRBJ1-1|TRBV4-2|NA|TRBD1
TGTGCCAGCAGCACGGACAGGGGGCGGTACACTGAAGCTTTCTTT
CASSTDRGRYTEAFF
>TRBJ1-4|TRBV6-1|NA|NA
TGTGCCAGCAGTGAAGGGTCCTTCAGGGTTTATAATGAAAAACTGTTTTTT
CASSEGSFRVYNEKLFF
>TRBJ1-6|TRBV6-1|NA|TRBD1
TGTGCCAGCAGTGCCAGGACAGGGGGGGTGTCACCCCTCCACTTT
CASSARTGGVSPLHF
>TRBJ1-6|TRBV7-9|NA|NA
TGTGCCAGCAGCCTACAGGGCTTTAGTTCACCCCTCCACTTT
CASSLQGFSSPLHF
>TRBJ1-1|TRBV5-1|NA|NA
TGCGCCAGCAGCCTGGGGGGGACCCAGAACACTGAAGCTTTCTTT
CASSLGGTQNTEAFF
>TRBJ1-2|TRBV28|NA|NA
TGTGCCAGCAGTTTGGCCAGGAGAGCTAACTATGGCTACACCTTC
CASSLARRANYGYTF
>TRBJ1-2|TRBV4-3|NA|NA
TGCGCCAGCAGCCAAGATCGTCGGGGGATAGATGGCTACACCTTC
CASSQDRRGIDGYTF
>TRBJ1-6|TRBV28|NA|TRBD1
TGTGCCAGCAGAACAGGGGCCGGGCGATCACCCCTCCACTTT
CASRTGAGRSPLHF
>TRBJ1-5|TRBV5-5|once|NA
TGTGCCAGCAGCTTGGAAGGCCGGCAGGGACAGCCCCAGCATTTT
CASSLEGRQGQPQHF
>TRBJ2-3|TRBV6-4|NA|TRBD1
TGTGCCAGCAGTGCCGGGACAGGGGGCGCAGATACGCAGTATTTT
CASSAGTGGADTQYF
>TRBJ2-7|TRBV28|NA|TRBD1
TGTGCCAGCAGGGTATCTACCGGGACAGGGATTTACGAGCAGTACTTC
CASRVSTGTGIYEQYF
>TRBJ1-1|TRBV7-9|NA|NA
TGTGCCAGCAGCTTAGGATCCGGGCTCCGCAAAGCTTTCTTT
CASSLGSGLRKAFF
>TRBJ1-1|TRBV19|once|NA
TGTGCCAGTAGCCCCGACAGAGACACTGAAGCTTTCTTT
CASSPDRDTEAFF
>TRBJ2-2|TRBV6-5|NA|NA
TGTGCCAGCAGTCAGCACGGGGAGCTGTTTTTT
CASSQHGELFF
>TRBJ2-7|TRBV5-4|NA|NA
TGTGCCAGCAGCTTGCCTGGCTACGAGCAGTACTTC
CASSLPGYEQYF
>TRBJ2-4|TRBV7-9|NA|NA
TGTGCCAGCAGCTTATTCGATGGCGGGATAGCCAAAAACATTCAGTACTTC
CASSLFDGGIAKNIQYF
>TRBJ2-1|TRBV6-6|once|NA
TGTGCCAGCAGTGGGAGGCATGAGCAGTTCTTC
CASSGRHEQFF
>TRBJ2-1|TRBV5-1|NA|TRBD2
TGCGCCAGCAGCGTGGCTAGCGGGAGTTACAATGAGCAGTTCTTC
CASSVASGSYNEQFF
>TRBJ1-4|TRBV28|NA|TRBD1
TGTGCCAGCAGTTCACCGCCGGGACAGGGCGGGGAAAAACTGTTTTTT
CASSSPPGQGGEKLFF